The 8 T cell receptor beta chains below come from one sample, sequenced in a study of cytomegalovirus exposure and HLA in healthy donors. Use of 60 Vbeta and 13 Jbeta primers characterized the PCR. TCRdb's table, derived via immunoSEQ multiplex PCR, lists solely in-frame clones and lacks some. The table lists 130,000 to 150,000 clones, about 74% of them singletons. The sample consisted of PBMCs. These TCRs come from a woman in her forties or fifties in good health and CMV-seronegative.

This chain links TRBV19 with TRBJ1-1; TRBD1 is a possible D gene (5 bases). CDR1 is LNHDA and CDR2 is SQIVND in the germline V gene (reference sequence). There are 14 residues in the CDR3. Trimming pared 3 bases from V and 4 bases from J, leaving 12 bases between. The DNA of the CDR3 is TGTGCCAGTAGTATCCGCGGGGGGGGCACTGAAGCTTTCTTT. It encodes CASSIRGGGTEAFF.

This clone appeared a single time. The V and J genes are TRBV7-2 and TRBJ1-2; TRBD1 might be the D (5 bases). Deletions cut 1 base from V and 4 bases from J, with 10 bases between. The CDR3 runs to 14 residues. Germline V gene sequence: CDR1 SGHTA, CDR2 FQGNSA. In nucleotides, the CDR3 is TGTGCCAGCAGCTTAGGGGGGGAAGGCTATGGCTACACCTTC. The encoded protein is CASSLGGEGYGYTF.

This chain links TRBV19 with TRBJ2-3, with D possibly TRBD2 on 6 matching bases. From germline, CDR1 is LNHDA and CDR2 SQIVND (reference sequence). This CDR3 region has 14 residues. Trimming left V 7 bases short and J 4 bases short, with 15 bases between. CDR3: CASISGGAADTQYF. Written as DNA, the CDR3 is TGTGCCAGTATAAGTGGCGGGGCCGCAGATACGCAGTATTTT.

The genes are TRBV4-3 and TRBJ2-1; no firm D call. Germline-derived CDR1 and CDR2 are LGHNA and YSLEER. The CDR3 extends over 14 amino acids. V was cut by 0 bases and J by 5 bases, with 8 bases left in between. The CDR3 DNA follows: TGCGCCAGCAGCCAAGATACGGCGGACAATGAGCAGTTCTTC. Amino acids: CASSQDTADNEQFF.

The chain combines TRBV5-1 with TRBJ1-4; no firm D call. The CDR3 has 16 residues. Trimming cost V 7 bases and J 6 bases, with 22 bases left between them. Germline loops: CDR1 SGHRS, CDR2 YFSETQ. The chain's CDR3 is CASSPRGGPGDEKLFF. CDR3 nucleotides: TGCGCCAGCTCCCCCCGAGGAGGACCAGGAGATGAAAAACTGTTTTTT. The entire variable domain, with the rest obtained from reference TRBV5-1 and TRBJ1-4, is as follows: KAGVTQTPRYLIKTRGQQVTLSCSPISGHRSVSWYQQTPGQGLQFLFEYFSETQRNKGNFPGRFSGRQFSNSRSEMNVSTLELGDSALYLCASSPRGGPGDEKLFFGSGTQLSVL.

The rearrangement joins TRBV7-3 to TRBJ2-1; 10 bases agree with TRBD1. CDR3 length: 15 amino acids. After removal of 1 base from V and 8 bases from J, the junction contained 5 bases not matched to a gene. The V gene's germline CDR1 is SGHTA and CDR2 FQGTGA. Here the CDR3 DNA reads TGTGCCAGCAGCTTAAGACAGGGGGCGGGGTATGAGCAGTTCTTC. Translating gives CASSLRQGAGYEQFF. The variable domain in full, with the rest retrieved from reference TRBV7-3 and TRBJ2-1, is GAGVSQTPSNKVTEKGKYVELRCDPISGHTALYWYRQSLGQGPEFLIYFQGTGAADDSGLPNDRFFAVRPEGSVSTLKIQRTERGDSAVYLCASSLRQGAGYEQFFGPGTRLTVL.

J is TRBJ2-7 and V is TRBV7-8; D might be TRBD1 (6 bases). CDR1 and CDR2 (germline): SGHVS, FQNEAQ. V lost 9 bases to trimming and J lost 5 bases, with 11 bases between them. This CDR3 has 11 residues. The chain's CDR3 is CASTGSHEQYF. For the CDR3, the DNA is TGTGCCAGTACAGGGTCCCACGAGCAGTACTTC.

This chain joins TRBV5-1 and TRBJ2-7; 9 bases are a match to TRBD1. The CDR3 has 15 residues. Trimming took 0 bases from V and 7 from J; bases not matched to a gene: 8. Germline CDR1 reads SGHRS; CDR2 reads YFSETQ. The CDR3 sequence: CASSLVSTGGWEQYF. In nucleotides, the CDR3 is TGCGCCAGCAGCTTGGTTTCGACAGGGGGATGGGAGCAGTACTTC.